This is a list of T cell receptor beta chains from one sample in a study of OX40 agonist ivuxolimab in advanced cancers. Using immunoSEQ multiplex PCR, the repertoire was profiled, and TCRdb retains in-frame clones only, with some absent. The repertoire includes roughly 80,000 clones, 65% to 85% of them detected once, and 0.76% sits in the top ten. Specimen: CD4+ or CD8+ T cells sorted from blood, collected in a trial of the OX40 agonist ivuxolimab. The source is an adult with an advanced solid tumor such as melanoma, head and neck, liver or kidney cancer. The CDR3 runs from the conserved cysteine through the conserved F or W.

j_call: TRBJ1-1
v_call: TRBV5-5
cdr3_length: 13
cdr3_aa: CASSLNSHTEAFF

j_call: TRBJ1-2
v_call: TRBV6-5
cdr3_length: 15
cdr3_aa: CASSYSTATNYGYTF

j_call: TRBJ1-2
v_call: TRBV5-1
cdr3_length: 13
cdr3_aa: CASSSGTLYGYTF

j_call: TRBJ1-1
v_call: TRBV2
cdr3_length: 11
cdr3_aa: CARLVATEAFF

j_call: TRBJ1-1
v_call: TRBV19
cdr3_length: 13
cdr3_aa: CASYRVAGTEAFF

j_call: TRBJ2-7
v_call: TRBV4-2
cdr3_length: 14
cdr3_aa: CASSQDAGPWEQYF

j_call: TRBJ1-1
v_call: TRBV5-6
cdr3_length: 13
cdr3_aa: CASIRRGLSEAFF

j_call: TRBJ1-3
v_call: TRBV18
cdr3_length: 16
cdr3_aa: CASSPAGTGVGNTIYF

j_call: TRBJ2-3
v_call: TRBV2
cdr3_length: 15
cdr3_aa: CASSQTGTGTDTQYF

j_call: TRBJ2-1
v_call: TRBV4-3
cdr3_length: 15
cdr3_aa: CASSQDRPSYNEQFF

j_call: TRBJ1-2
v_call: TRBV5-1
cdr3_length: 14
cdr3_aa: CASSLDRGNYGYTF

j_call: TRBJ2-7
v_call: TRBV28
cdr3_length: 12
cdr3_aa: CASSYGPYEQYF

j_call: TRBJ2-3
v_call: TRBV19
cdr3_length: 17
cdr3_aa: CASSMPNLAGSTDTQYF

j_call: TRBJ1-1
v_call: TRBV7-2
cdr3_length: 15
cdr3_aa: CASSLGQGLATEAFF

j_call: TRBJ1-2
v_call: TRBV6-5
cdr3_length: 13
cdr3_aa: CASSYRQVGGYTF

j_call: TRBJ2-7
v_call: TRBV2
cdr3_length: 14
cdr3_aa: CASREDRSSYEQYF

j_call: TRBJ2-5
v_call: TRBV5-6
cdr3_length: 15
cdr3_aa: CASTLRSYGQETQYF

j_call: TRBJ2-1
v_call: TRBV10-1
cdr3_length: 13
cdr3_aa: CASSEKSYNEQFF

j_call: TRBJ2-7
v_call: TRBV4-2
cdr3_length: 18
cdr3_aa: CASSQESGTSGTGYEQYF

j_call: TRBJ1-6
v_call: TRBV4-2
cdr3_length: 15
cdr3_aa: CASSQGQGEDSPLHF

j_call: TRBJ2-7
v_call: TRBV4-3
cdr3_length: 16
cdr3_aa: CASSQDNRDLAYEQYF

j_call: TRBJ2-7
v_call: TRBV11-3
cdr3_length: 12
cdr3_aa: CASSLDPYEQYF

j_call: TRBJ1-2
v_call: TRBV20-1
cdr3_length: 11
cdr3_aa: CSAERTGSYTF

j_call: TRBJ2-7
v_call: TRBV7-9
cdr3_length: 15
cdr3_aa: CASSLGSGRLYEQYF

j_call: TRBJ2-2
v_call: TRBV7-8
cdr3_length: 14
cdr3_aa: CASAARLNTGELFF

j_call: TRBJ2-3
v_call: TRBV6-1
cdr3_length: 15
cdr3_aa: CASSPGGRRTDTQYF

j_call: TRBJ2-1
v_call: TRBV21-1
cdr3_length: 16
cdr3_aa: CASSKSFTRLYNEQFF

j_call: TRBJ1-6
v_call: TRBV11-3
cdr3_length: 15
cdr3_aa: CASSLNRVANSPLHF

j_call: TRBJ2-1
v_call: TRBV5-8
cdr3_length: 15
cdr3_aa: CASSLGLAAYNEQFF

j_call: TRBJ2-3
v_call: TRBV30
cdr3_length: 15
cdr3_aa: CAQEGGSLSTDTQYF

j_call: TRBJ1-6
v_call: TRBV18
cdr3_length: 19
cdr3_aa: CASSPGGDSFNSYNSPLHF

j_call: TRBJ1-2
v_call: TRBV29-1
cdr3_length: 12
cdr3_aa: CSGGWGVYGYTF